The present TCR beta chain was sequenced within a study of shared clonotypes between healthy human individuals. The wider study: In total, the donors were a couple of women and a few men aged 18 to 49. The study, taken as a whole, reports: The study found lower generation probabilities in non-shared clonotypes than in those shared by all four donors. Blood was the only sampled material, and tissue repertoires likely differ.

As for this clone: Antigen: not known.

The assay was immunoSEQ multiplex PCR, and TCRdb's table has in-frame clones only and misses some. The sample carries approximately 2.5 million clones, roughly 93% recorded once. Trimming at V came to 5 bases and at J to 10 bases, leaving 3 bases not matched to a gene. Per germline, CDR1 SGHTA and CDR2 FQGTGA. The length of the CDR3 is 13 residues. V gene TRBV7-3 combines with J gene TRBJ2-1; 12 bases align to TRBD1. The sequenced sample was naive CD4+ T cells from PBMCs. Subset here: CD45RA+ positively selected. The clonotype was recovered from a man younger than 35 in good health. Some clones in this sample may be carry-over from other donors' samples. The CDR3 sequence is CASSVGTGGEQFF. CDR3 bases: TGTGCCAGCAGCGTCGGGACAGGGGGCGAGCAGTTCTTC.